The T cell receptor (beta chain) under discussion was sequenced for a study of cytomegalovirus exposure and HLA in healthy donors. Study observations and caveats: In vitro work confirmed that three CMV-associated chains recognize CMV antigens. The study recorded 150 to 200 TCR beta chains that were cytomegalovirus-associated.

TCRdb keeps only in-frame clones here, not all; method: immunoSEQ multiplex PCR. Among roughly 90,000 clones listed, less than 85% were seen once. Looked up from germline, CDR1 is MDHEN and CDR2 is SYDVKM. This CDR3 has 16 residues. The J segment lost 3 bases and the V segment lost 5 bases, leaving 10 bases of the junction unmatched. Comment on this clone: Antigen unknown.

J is TRBJ2-7 and V is TRBV28; 10 bases fit TRBD2. The sample comprised PBMCs. This TCR derives from a man aged 18 to 30 in good health and CMV-seropositive. CDR3 DNA: TGTGCCAGCAGTCCACTAGCGGGAAGTGACGGCTACGAGCAGTACTTC. Translating it yields CASSPLAGSDGYEQYF.